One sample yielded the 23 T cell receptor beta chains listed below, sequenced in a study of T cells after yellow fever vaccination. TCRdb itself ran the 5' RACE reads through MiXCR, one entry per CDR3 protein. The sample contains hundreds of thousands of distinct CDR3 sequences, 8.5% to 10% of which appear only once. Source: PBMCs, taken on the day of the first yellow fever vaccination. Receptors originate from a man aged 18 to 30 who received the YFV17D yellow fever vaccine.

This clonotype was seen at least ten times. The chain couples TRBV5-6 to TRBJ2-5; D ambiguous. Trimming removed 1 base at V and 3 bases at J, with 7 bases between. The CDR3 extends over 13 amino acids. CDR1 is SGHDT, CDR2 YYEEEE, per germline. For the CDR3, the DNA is TGTGCCAGCAGCTTGTTACTCGAAGAGACCCAGTACTTC. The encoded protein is CASSLLLEETQYF.

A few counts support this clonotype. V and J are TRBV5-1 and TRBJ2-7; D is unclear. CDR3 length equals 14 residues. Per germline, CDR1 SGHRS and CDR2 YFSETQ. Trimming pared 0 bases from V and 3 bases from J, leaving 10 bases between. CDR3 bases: TGCGCCAGCAGCTTGGATGCCGGGTTCTACGAGCAGTACGTC. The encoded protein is CASSLDAGFYEQYV.

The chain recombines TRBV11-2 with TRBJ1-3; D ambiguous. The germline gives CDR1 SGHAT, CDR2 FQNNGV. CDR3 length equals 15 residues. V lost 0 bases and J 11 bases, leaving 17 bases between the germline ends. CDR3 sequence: CASSLDLGRIGAIYF. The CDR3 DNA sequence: TGTGCCAGCAGCTTAGATCTAGGGAGAATTGGCGCCATATATTTT.

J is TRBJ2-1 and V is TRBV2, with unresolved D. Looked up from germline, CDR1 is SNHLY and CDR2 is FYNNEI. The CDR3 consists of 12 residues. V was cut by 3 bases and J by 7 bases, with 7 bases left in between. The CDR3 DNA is TGTGCCAGCAGTGACTCGAGAAATGAGCAGTTCTTC. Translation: CASSDSRNEQFF.

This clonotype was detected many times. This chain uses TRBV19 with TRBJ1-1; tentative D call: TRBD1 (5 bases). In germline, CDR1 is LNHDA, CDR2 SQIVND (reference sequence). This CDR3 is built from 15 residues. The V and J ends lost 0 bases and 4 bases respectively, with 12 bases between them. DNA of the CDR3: TGTGCCAGTAGTATAGATACAGGAGGCCCCACTGAAGCTTTCTTT. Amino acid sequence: CASSIDTGGPTEAFF.

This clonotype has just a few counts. The CDR3 region has the DNA TGTGCCAGCACCAAAACAGTAATCTCTGGAAACACCATATATTTT. Its translation: CASTKTVISGNTIYF. The chain links TRBV7-8 to TRBJ1-3; D not resolved. The CDR3 has 15 residues. Germline V lookup: CDR1 SGHVS, CDR2 FQNEAQ. Trimming took 7 bases from V and 0 from J, leaving 13 bases between them.

CDR3 in DNA: TGTGCCACCAGCAGAGAGAACAGGGGGAGCACAGATACGCAGTATTTT. Residues: CATSRENRGSTDTQYF. This sequence joins TRBV15 and TRBJ2-3; the match to TRBD1 covers 8 bases. This CDR3 region has 16 residues. Looked up from germline, CDR1 is LNHNV and CDR2 is YYDKDF (reference sequence). J gave up 0 bases and V 0 bases, and 2 bases lay outside the gene matches. Together with reference TRBV15 and TRBJ2-3, the CDR3 gives the full variable domain: DAMVIQNPRYQVTQFGKPVTLSCSQTLNHNVMYWYQQKSSQAPKLLFHYYDKDFNNEADTPDNFQSRRPNTSFCFLDIRSPGLGDTAMYLCATSRENRGSTDTQYFGPGTRLTVL.

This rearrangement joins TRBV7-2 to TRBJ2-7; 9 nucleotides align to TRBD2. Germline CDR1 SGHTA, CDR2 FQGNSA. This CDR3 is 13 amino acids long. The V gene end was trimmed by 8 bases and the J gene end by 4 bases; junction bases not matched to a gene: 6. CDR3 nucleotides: TGTGCCAGCCGTAGCGGGGGTGGATACGAGCAGTACTTC. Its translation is CASRSGGGYEQYF.

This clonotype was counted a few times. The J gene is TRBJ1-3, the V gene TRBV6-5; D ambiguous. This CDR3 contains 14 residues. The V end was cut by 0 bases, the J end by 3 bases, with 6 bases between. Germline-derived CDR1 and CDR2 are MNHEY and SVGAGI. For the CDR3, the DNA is TGTGCCAGCAGTTACTCTGGCTTTGGAAACACCATATATTTT. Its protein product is CASSYSGFGNTIYF.

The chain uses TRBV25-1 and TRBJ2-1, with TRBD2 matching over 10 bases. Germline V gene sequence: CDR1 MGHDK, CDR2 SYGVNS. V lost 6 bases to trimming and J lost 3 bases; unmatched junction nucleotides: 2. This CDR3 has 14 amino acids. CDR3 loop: CASRLAGNYNEQFF. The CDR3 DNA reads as TGTGCCAGCAGACTAGCGGGGAACTACAATGAGCAGTTCTTC.

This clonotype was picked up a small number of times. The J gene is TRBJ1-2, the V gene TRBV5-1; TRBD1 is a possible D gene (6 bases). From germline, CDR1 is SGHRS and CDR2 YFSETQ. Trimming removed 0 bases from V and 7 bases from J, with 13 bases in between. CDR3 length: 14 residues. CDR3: CASSLDASGAGYTF. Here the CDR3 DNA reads TGCGCCAGCAGCTTGGACGCGTCGGGGGCTGGCTACACCTTC.

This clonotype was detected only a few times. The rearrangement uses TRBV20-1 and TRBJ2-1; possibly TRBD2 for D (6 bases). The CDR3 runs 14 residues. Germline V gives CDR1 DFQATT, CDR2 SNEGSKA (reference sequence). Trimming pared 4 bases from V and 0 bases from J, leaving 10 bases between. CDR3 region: CSATGLRSYNEQFF. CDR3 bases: TGCAGTGCTACAGGACTACGCTCCTACAATGAGCAGTTCTTC.

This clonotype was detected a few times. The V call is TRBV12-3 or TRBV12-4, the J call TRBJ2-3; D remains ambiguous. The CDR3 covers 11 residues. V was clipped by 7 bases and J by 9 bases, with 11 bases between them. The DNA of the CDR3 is TGTGCCAGCACCCCGATAGAGACGCAGTATTTT. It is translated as CASTPIETQYF.

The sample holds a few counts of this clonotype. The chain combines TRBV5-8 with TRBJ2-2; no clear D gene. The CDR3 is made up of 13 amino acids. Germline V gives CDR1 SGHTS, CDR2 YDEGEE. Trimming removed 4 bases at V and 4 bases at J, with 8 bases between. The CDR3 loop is CASSQWRTGELFF. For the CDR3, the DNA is TGTGCCAGCAGCCAGTGGCGCACCGGGGAGCTGTTTTTT.

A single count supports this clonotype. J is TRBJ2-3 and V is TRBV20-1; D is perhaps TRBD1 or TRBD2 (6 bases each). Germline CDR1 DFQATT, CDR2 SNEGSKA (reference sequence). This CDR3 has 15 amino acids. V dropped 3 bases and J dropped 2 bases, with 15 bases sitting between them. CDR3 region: CSASDRRGDTDTQYF. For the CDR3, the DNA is TGCAGTGCTAGCGATAGGAGGGGGGACACAGATACGCAGTATTTT.

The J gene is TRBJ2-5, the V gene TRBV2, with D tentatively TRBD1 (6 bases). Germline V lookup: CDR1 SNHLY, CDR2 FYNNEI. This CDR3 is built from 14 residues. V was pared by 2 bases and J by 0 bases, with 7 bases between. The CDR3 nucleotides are TGTGCCAGCAGTGAACAGGGGCACCAAGAGACCCAGTACTTC. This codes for CASSEQGHQETQYF.

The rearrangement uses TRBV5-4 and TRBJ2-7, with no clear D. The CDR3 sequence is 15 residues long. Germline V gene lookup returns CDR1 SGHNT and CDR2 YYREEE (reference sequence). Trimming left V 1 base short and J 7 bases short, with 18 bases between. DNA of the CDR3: TGTGCCAGCAGCTTGAAGGACGGCTTACTACGGGAGCAGTACGTC. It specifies CASSLKDGLLREQYV.

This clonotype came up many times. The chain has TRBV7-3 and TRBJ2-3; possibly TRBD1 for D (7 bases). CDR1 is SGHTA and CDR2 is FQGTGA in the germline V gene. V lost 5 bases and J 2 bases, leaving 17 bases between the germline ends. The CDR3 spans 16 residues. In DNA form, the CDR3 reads TGTGCCAGCAGCCCCGGGGGACAGAAGGTCACAGATACGCAGTATTTT. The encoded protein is CASSPGGQKVTDTQYF.

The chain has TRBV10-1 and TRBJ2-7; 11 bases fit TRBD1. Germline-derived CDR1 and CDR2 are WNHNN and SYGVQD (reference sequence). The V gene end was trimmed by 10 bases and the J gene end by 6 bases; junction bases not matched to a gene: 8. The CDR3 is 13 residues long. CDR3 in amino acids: CATGDRGSGEQYF. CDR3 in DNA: TGCGCCACCGGGGACAGGGGGTCTGGCGAGCAGTACTTC.

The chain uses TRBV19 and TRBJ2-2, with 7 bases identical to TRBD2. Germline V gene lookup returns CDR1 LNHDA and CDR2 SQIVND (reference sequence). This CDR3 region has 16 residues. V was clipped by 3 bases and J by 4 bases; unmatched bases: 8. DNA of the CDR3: TGTGCCAGTAGTATTAGCGGGCGACCGGGCACCGGGGAGCTGTTTTTT. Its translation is CASSISGRPGTGELFF. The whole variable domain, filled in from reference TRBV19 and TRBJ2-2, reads DGGITQSPKYLFRKEGQNVTLSCEQNLNHDAMYWYRQDPGQGLRLIYYSQIVNDFQKGDIAEGYSVSREKKESFPLTVTSAQKNPTAFYLCASSISGRPGTGELFFGEGSRLTVL.

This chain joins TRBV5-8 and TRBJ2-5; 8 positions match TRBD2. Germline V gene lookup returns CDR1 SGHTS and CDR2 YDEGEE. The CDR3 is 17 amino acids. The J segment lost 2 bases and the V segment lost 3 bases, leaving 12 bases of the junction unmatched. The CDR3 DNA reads TGTGCCAGCAGCTCCGCTGTGGCGCGGGGGGCTCAAGAGACCCAGTACTTC. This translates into CASSSAVARGAQETQYF.

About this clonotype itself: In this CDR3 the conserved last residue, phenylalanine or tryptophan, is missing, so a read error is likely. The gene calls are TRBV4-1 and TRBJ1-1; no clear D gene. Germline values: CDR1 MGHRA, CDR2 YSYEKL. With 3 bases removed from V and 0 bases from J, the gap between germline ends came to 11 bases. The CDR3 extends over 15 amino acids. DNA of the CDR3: TGCGCCAGCAGCCAGCCAATAGGGTTGAACACTGAAGCTTTCTCT. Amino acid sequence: CASSQPIGLNTEAFS.

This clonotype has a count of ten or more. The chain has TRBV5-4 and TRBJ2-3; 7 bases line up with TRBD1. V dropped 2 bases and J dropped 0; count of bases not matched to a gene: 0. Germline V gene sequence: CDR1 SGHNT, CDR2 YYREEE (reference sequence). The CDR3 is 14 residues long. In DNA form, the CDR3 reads TGTGCCAGCAGCTTACAGGGGAGCACAGATACGCAGTATTTT. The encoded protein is CASSLQGSTDTQYF.